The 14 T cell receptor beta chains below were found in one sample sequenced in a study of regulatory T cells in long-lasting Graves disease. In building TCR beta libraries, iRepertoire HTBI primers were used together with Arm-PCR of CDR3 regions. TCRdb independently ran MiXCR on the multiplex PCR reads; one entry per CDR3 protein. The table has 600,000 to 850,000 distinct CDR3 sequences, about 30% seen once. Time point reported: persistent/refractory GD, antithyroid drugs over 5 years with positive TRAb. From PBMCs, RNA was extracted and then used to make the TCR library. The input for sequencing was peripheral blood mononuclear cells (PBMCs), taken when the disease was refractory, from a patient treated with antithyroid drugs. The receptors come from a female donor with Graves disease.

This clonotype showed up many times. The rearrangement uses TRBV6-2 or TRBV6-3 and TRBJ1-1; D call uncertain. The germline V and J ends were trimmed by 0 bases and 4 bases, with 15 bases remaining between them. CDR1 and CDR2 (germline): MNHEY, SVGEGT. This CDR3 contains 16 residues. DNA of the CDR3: TGTGCCAGCAGTTACTCGACTGGAGGGCTGGGCACTGAAGCTTTCTTT. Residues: CASSYSTGGLGTEAFF.

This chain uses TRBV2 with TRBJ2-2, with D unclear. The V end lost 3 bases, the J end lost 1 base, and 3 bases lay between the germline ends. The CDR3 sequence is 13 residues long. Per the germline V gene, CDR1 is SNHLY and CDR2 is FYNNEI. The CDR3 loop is CASSDKNTGELFF. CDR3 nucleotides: TGTGCCAGCAGTGACAAGAACACCGGGGAGCTGTTTTTT.

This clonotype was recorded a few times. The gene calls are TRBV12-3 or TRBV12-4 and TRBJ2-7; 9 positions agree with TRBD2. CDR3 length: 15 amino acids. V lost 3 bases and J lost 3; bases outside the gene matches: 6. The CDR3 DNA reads TGTGCCAGCAGTTTCGAGCGGGAGGCGGTCTACGAGCAGTACTTC. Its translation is CASSFEREAVYEQYF.

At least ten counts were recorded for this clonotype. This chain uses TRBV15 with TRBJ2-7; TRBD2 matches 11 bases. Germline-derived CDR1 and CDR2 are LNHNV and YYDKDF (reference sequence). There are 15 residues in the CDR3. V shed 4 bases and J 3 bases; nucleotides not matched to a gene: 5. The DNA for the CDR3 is TGTGCCACCAGCAATCCCGGGACTAGCGGCTACGAGCAGTACTTC. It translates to CATSNPGTSGYEQYF.

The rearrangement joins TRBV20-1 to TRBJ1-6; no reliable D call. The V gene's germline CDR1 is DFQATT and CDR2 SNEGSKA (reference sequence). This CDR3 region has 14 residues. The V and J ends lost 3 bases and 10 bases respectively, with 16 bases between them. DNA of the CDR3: TGCAGTGCTAGGTGGGTTCAGAAAGACTCACCCCTCCACTTT. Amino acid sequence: CSARWVQKDSPLHF.

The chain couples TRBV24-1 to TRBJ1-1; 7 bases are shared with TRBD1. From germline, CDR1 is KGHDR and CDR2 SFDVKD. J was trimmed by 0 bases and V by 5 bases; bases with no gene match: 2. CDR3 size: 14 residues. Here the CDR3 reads CATSAGQMNTEAFF. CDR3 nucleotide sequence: TGTGCCACCAGTGCGGGACAGATGAACACTGAAGCTTTCTTT.

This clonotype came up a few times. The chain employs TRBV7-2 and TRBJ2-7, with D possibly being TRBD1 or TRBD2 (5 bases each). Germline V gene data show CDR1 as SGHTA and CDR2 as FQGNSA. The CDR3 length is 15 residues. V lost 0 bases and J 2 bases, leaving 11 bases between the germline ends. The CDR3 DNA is TGTGCCAGCAGCTTAGCGGGACCCATCCCCTACGAGCAGTACTTC. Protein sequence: CASSLAGPIPYEQYF.

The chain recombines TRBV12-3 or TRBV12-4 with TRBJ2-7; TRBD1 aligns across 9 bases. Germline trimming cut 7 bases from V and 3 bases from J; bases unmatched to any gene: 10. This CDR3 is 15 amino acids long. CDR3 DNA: TGTGCCAGCACCAAGCCGGGACAGGGTTACTACGAGCAGTACTTC. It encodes CASTKPGQGYYEQYF.

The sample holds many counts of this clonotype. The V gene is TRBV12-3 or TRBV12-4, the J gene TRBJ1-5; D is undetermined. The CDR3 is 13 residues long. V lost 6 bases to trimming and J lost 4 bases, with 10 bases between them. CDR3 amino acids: CASSFGWNQPQHF. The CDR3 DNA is TGTGCCAGCAGCTTCGGGTGGAATCAGCCCCAGCATTTT.

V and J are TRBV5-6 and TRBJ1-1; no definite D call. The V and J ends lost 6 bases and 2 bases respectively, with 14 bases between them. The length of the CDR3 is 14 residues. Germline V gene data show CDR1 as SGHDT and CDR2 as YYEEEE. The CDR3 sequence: CASILGPRNTEAFF. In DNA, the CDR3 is TGTGCCAGCATCCTAGGACCGAGAAACACTGAAGCTTTCTTT.

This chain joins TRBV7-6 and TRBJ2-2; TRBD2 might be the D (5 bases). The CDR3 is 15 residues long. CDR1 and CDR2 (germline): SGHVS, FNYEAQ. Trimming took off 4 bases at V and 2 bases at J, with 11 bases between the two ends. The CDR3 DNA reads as TGTGCCAGCAGCTCTACGGACTCTAACACCGGGGAGCTGTTTTTT. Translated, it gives CASSSTDSNTGELFF.

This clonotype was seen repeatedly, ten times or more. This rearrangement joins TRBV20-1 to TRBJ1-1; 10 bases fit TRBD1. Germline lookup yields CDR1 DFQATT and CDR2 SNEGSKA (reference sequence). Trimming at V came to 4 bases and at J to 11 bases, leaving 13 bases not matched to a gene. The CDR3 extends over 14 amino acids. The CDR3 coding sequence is TGCAGTGCTACTATCCTCGACAGGGGGCAACACGCTTTCTTT. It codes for CSATILDRGQHAFF.

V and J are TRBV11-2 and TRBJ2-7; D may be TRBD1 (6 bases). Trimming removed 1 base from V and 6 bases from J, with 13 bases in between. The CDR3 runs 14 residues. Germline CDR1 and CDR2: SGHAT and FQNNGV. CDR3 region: CASSLGARGTEQYF. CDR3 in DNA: TGTGCCAGCAGCTTAGGGGCCAGGGGAACCGAGCAGTACTTC.

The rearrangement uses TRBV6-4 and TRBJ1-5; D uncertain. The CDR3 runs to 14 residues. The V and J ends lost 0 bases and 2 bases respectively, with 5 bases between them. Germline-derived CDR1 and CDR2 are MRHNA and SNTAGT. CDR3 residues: CASSDSQGNQPQHF. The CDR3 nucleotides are TGTGCCAGCAGTGACTCGCAGGGCAATCAGCCCCAGCATTTT.